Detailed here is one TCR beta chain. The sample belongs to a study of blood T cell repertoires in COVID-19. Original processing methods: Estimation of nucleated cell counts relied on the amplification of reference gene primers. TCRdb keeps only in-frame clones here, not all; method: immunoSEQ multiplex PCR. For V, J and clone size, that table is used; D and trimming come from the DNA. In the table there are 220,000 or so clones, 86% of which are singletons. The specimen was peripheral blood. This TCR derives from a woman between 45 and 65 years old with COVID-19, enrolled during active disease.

The CDR3 loop reads CASSWNIDYTEAFF. The CDR3 DNA reads as TGTGCCAGTAGTTGGAACATCGACTACACTGAAGCTTTCTTT. The chain couples TRBV19 to TRBJ1-1; the D is unclear. The CDR3 covers 14 residues. Trimming took off 5 bases at V and 3 bases at J, with 13 bases between the two ends. Germline V lookup: CDR1 LNHDA, CDR2 SQIVND (reference sequence).